The rows below give T cell receptor beta chains drawn from one sample of a study of cytomegalovirus exposure and HLA in healthy donors. Here immunoSEQ multiplex PCR was the method, and the copy in TCRdb shows in-frame clones only, minus some. The repertoire holds fewer than 95,000 clones, with roughly 79% as singletons. The sequenced material came from PBMCs. The receptors come from a man younger than 45 in good health and CMV-seronegative. Each CDR3 is given with its conserved first and last residue. Each record gives: clone size, V gene, D gene, J gene, CDR3 DNA, CDR3 protein. The D gene is left open where the match is weak. Size tells how often a clone was seen (once, few, many) or the class of an expanded clone, and some rows leave it out.

-	TRBV19	TRBD1	TRBJ1-1	TGTGCCAGTTTGACAGGGCACGGAGGCACTGAAGCTTTCTTT	CASLTGHGGTEAFF
-	TRBV7-3	-	TRBJ2-1	TGTGCCAGCAGCTTCCTCGGGGGTGGATTCAATGAGCAGTTCTTC	CASSFLGGGFNEQFF
-	TRBV6-1	-	TRBJ1-2	TGTGCCAGCAGTGAACAGGGAATAAACTATGGCTACACCTTC	CASSEQGINYGYTF
few	TRBV5-4	TRBD1	TRBJ1-1	TGTGCCAGCAGCTGGGGGACAGAGAACACTGAAGCTTTCTTT	CASSWGTENTEAFF
-	TRBV5-1	-	TRBJ1-6	TGCGCCAGCAGCGTCGGGGGTTTTGGGAATTCACCCCTCCACTTT	CASSVGGFGNSPLHF
-	TRBV18	-	TRBJ1-1	TGTGCCAGCTCACCGATTTTGGAGCGTGAAGCTTTCTTT	CASSPILEREAFF
-	TRBV6-5	-	TRBJ2-1	TGTGCCGCCTGGGGGCCTCAAGCCAATGAGCAGTTCTTC	CAAWGPQANEQFF
-	TRBV10-3	-	TRBJ1-6	TGTGCCATCGGATACAGTGGCTCCTATAATTCACCCCTCCACTTT	CAIGYSGSYNSPLHF
few	TRBV6-6	TRBD1	TRBJ1-2	TGTGCCAGCAGTTACTGGGGACAGGACTATGGCTACACCTTC	CASSYWGQDYGYTF
medium-sized	TRBV2	-	TRBJ1-5	TGTGCCAGCAGGGAGGGTCTGAGCAATCAGCCCCAGCATTTT	CASREGLSNQPQHF
-	TRBV7-2	-	TRBJ1-1	TGTGCCAGCAGCTTGGGGGGGCAGTTCGAGTGGATGGGCCCTGAAGCTTTCTTT	CASSLGGQFEWMGPEAFF
-	TRBV25-1	TRBD1	TRBJ2-2	TGTGCCAGCAGTGATATAGGACAGGGCGGGACCGGGGAGCTGTTTTTT	CASSDIGQGGTGELFF
-	TRBV19	TRBD1	TRBJ2-3	TGTGCCAGTAGTAGGGACAGAAAAACAGATACGCAGTATTTT	CASSRDRKTDTQYF
-	TRBV29-1	-	TRBJ2-3	TGCAGCGTTGAGGGGCTAGAAGATACGCAGTATTTT	CSVEGLEDTQYF
-	TRBV6-1	-	TRBJ2-1	TGTGCCAGCAGTGAGGTCAGGGAAAGCAATGAGCAGTTCTTC	CASSEVRESNEQFF
-	TRBV2	-	TRBJ1-4	TGTGCCAGCAGTTTCCAGGGAAGCAATGAAAAACTGTTTTTT	CASSFQGSNEKLFF
-	TRBV5-4	-	TRBJ1-2	TGTGCCAGCAGCTCTGGGGCAGAGACTAACTATGGCTACACCTTC	CASSSGAETNYGYTF
-	TRBV9	-	TRBJ2-7	TGTGCCAGCAGCGTAGGGGGACGGGGGTCCTACGAGCAGTACTTC	CASSVGGRGSYEQYF
-	TRBV7-2	TRBD1	TRBJ1-2	TGTGCCAGCAGCTTAGGTTACAGGGGGCGCGACTATGGCTACACCTTC	CASSLGYRGRDYGYTF
-	TRBV6-5	-	TRBJ2-5	TGTGCCAGCAGCCCCCCGGGACACGGACAAGAGACCCAGTACTTC	CASSPPGHGQETQYF
-	TRBV9	-	TRBJ1-3	TGTGCCAGCAGCGTAAAAATGCTGGGCAGCTCTGGAAACACCATATATTTT	CASSVKMLGSSGNTIYF
-	TRBV18	-	TRBJ1-1	TGTGCCAGCTCACCGGATCTTCGCGGTGAAGCTTTCTTT	CASSPDLRGEAFF
-	TRBV7-2	-	TRBJ2-3	TGTGCCAGCAGCTCCTACCCGGGGCAGGGGCCAGGTACGCAGTATTTT	CASSSYPGQGPGTQYF
-	TRBV7-8	TRBD1	TRBJ2-7	TGTGCCAGCAGCTTAAGTCGGGACAGGCTACACGAGCAGTACTTC	CASSLSRDRLHEQYF
-	TRBV9	TRBD2	TRBJ2-5	TGTGCCAGCAGCCCCCGGGTAGCGGGAGAGGAGACCCAGTACTTC	CASSPRVAGEETQYF
-	TRBV27	-	TRBJ2-1	TGTGCCAGCAGTTCGCGCGATCTACCCTCGGTACGGGAGCAGTTCTTC	CASSSRDLPSVREQFF
-	TRBV7-3	TRBD1	TRBJ2-2	TGTGCCAGCAGCTTAATCGGTAGTTTAACCGGGACAGTCACCGGGGAGCTGTTTTTT	CASSLIGSLTGTVTGELFF